This T cell receptor beta chain was obtained from a study of blood T cell repertoires in COVID-19. Study overall: There were acute and convalescent COVID-19 samples, and they came from the United States, Italy and Spain.

Under the authors' procedure: Reference gene primers were amplified, and this amplification served to estimate nucleated cell counts. Assay: immunoSEQ multiplex PCR; the TCRdb copy retains only in-frame clones and omits some. Clone size and the V and J calls come from that table; the DNA yielded D and trimming. The sample shows fewer than 35,000 clones, over 75% of them seen only once. Germline V gene sequence: CDR1 MNHEY, CDR2 SVGAGI. The V gene end was trimmed by 4 bases and the J gene end by 4 bases; junction bases not matched to a gene: 2. The CDR3 totals 14 residues. The V gene is TRBV6-5, the J gene TRBJ1-1; 11 bases line up with TRBD1. The source of this sequence is a man older than 75 with active COVID-19. Sequenced material: peripheral blood. The chain's CDR3 is CASSWGQGVTEAFF. The CDR3 region has the DNA TGTGCCAGCAGTTGGGGACAGGGGGTCACTGAAGCTTTCTTT.